This record looks at one T cell receptor beta chain sequence and its context. Its antigen is not identified. Germline CDR1 reads LGHNA; CDR2 reads YNFKEQ. This CDR3 is 16 amino acids long. Trimming stripped 3 bases from V and 0 bases from J, with 12 bases between. This entry belongs to a study of T cell responses to AZD1222 COVID-19 vaccine. TCRdb's table, derived via immunoSEQ multiplex PCR, lists solely in-frame clones and lacks some. Of around 89,000 clones in the sample, under 90% were seen once. Study-wide results and limits: Dominant at 160-218 and 743-854, vaccine-associated CD4 TCRs also spanned spike.

The J gene is TRBJ1-3, the V gene TRBV4-2; no firm D call. This TCR was sampled from an adult in good health. This specimen consisted of peripheral blood, obtained on day 0 of AZD1222 vaccination. CDR3 residues: CASSQNPGNSGNTIYF. DNA for the CDR3: TGTGCCAGCAGCCAGAACCCAGGAAACTCTGGAAACACCATATATTTT.